In this sample, the clone carrying this TCR beta chain turned up a few times. Its target is not known. From germline, CDR1 is SGHRS and CDR2 YFSETQ. Trimming shortened V by 4 bases and J by 1 base, and 15 bases separated the two germline ends. The CDR3 runs to 15 residues. One entry per CDR3 protein results from TCRdb running MiXCR on the RT-PCR reads. The profile shows some 800,000 distinct CDR3 sequences, around 21% of them singletons. This record comes from a study of response to subunit inactivated influenza vaccine. Study-level findings and limits: That few new T cells are recruited by each seasonal influenza vaccination was the authors' suggestion.

V gene TRBV5-1 combines with J gene TRBJ2-7; D possibly matches TRBD1 or TRBD2 (5 bases each). The source is a man aged 50 to 60 who received an inactivated influenza vaccine. The input for sequencing was PBMCs from blood, taken less than 6 days after vaccination. The CDR3 coding sequence is TGCGCCAGCAGCCCTTCCGGGACGGTGTCCTACGAGCAGTACTTC. Translation: CASSPSGTVSYEQYF.